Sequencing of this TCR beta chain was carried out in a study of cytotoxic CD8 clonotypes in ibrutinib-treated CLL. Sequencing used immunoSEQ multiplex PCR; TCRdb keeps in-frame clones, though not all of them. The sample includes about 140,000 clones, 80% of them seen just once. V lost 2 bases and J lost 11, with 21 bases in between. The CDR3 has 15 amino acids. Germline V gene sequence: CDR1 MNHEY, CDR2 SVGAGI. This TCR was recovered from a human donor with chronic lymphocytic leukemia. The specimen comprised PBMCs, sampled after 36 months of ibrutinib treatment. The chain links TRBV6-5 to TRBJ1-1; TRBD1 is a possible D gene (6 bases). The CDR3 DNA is TGTGCCAGCAGTTACCTACTAGGGGGTACCCTGAGCGCTTTCTTT. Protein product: CASSYLLGGTLSAFF.